This T cell receptor beta chain is drawn from a study of blood T cells in healthy people across ages (dated by TCRdb to 2014 to 2015). Looking at the study overall: In model experiments, template switching captured roughly one uniquely barcoded TCR beta cDNA molecule for every two T cells. The donors were divided into four age groups: young (average around 15 years), middle-aged (about 40), aged (about 60) and long-lived (roughly 86). To avoid experimental bias, donors of different ages were spread randomly across the sequencing lanes. Two additional independent replicas of 1 million unique cDNA reads from the same blood draw were analyzed for two donors (one aged 18 to 29 and one aged 80 or older). Age-related changes in TCR beta repertoire diversity were measured in the study by deep sequencing normalized with unique cDNA molecular identifiers.

CDR1 and CDR2, looked up from the germline V gene (reference sequence), are LGHDT and YNNKEL. The CDR3 runs 13 residues from the cysteine to the phenylalanine. The DNA shown is the 39-base CDR3, in frame from base 1. Trimming at the junction amounts to 2 bases on V and 6 bases on J, and the germline ends lie 10 bases apart. As concerns this clonotype: Its target antigen remains unknown. The record has no base qualities; no much larger clone is one base away.

Study-level results and caveats: Estimates of total diversity based on one million sequenced T cells were considered lower bounds and underestimates. The long-lived group showed more naive CD4+ T cells, fewer expanded clones and increased TCR diversity than the aged group, suggesting age selection. Since profiling was done on bulk unsorted PBMCs, naive and antigen-experienced compartments could not be conclusively compared. As age increased, observed TCR beta diversity per million T cells dropped in a roughly linear way, and a significant reduction was already evident by age 40. Because the CMV infection status of the donors was unknown, age-related changes in expanded clonotypes may potentially have been confounded. A strong correlation was found between observed TCR beta diversity and the percentage of naive T cells measured by flow cytometry.

The roughly 39 donors, aged 6 to 90 years, were systemically healthy Caucasian individuals from Russia. Each donor gave approximately 9.3 milliliters of peripheral blood, collected into EDTA-treated Vacutainer tubes. Ficoll-Paque density-gradient centrifugation was used to isolate PBMCs, with at least 6.5 million obtained per sample. Total RNA, at least 6 micrograms per sample, was extracted from PBMCs with Trizol reagent. For every donor, an aliquot of PBMCs went through flow cytometry to measure the percentages of naive CD45RAhigh/CD27high T cells. Library preparation employed 5' RACE. Instrument on record: Illumina HiSeq 2500. A second PCR of about 7 to 12 cycles was run with a J-beta primer mix and a sample-barcoded 5' primer. A unique molecular identifier was introduced onto each TCR beta cDNA molecule by a template-switch 5' adaptor carrying 12 random nucleotides. At least 2.5 million CDR3-containing paired-end reads were obtained from each sample. The Mint cDNA synthesis kit, primed by a TRBC-specific oligonucleotide, was used to synthesize first-strand cDNA from all RNA. After uracil-DNA glycosylase treatment, a first 18-cycle PCR used universal primers M1SS and BC2_uni_R on all cDNA. The source study handled its data this way. Each sample was normalized by randomly selecting 1 million high-quality reads, each carrying a distinct molecular identifier. Instead of being binned into consensus sequences, reads that shared molecular identifiers were thrown out. MiTCR, with a Q25 quality threshold and the strictest error-elimination algorithm, was used for CDR3 identification, clonotype clustering and error correction. A nonparametric unseen species model using Euler transformation provided a lower-bound estimate of total TCR beta diversity. The public reads were quality trimmed at Q25 with fastp and then assembled into clones with MiXCR by TCRdb, keeping productive beta chains. Each CDR3 protein gets just one entry, which takes the most common genes and DNA from the rows behind it. In this record, the V and J calls reflect TCRdb's handling and not the investigators' own analysis. The sample table contains some 1,500,000 distinct CDR3 sequences; only one count was recorded for less than 45% of them. Over 3.5% of the sample is taken by the ten largest.

The sequence came from a woman in her late teens or twenties in good health. The sample consisted of blood. Rearrangement joined TRBV3-1 to TRBJ1-1; no D gene can be assigned with confidence. The sequenced DNA: TGTGCCAGCAGCCAAAAAGGGTACGCTGAAGCTTTCTTT. This gives the protein CASSQKGYAEAFF.